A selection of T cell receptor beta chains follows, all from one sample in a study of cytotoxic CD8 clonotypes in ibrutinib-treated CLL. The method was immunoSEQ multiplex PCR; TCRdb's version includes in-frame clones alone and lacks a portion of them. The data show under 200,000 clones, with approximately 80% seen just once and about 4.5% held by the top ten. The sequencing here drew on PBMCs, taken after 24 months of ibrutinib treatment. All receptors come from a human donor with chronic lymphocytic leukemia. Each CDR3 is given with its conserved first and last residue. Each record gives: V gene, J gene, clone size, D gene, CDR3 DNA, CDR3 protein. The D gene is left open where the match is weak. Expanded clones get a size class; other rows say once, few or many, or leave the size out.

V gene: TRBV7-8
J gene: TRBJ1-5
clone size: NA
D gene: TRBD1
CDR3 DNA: TGTGCCAGCAGCTATGGTCGCGACAGGGGCAATCAGCCCCAGCATTTT
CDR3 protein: CASSYGRDRGNQPQHF

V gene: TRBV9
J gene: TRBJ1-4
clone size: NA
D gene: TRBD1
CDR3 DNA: TGTGCCAGCACGACAGGGGAGACTAATGAAAAACTGTTTTTT
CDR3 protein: CASTTGETNEKLFF

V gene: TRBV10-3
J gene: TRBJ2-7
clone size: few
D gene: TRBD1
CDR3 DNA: TGTGCCATCAGTGAGCCCGGACAGGGGGACGAGCAGTACTTC
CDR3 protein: CAISEPGQGDEQYF

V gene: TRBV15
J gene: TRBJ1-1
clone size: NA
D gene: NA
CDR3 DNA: TGTGCCACCAGCAGGTCCCCGTGGGGGGGCGTGAACACTGAAGCTTTCTTT
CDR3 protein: CATSRSPWGGVNTEAFF

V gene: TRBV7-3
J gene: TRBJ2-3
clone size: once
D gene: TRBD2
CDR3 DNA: TGTGCCAGCAGCCCCGGGACTAGCGGGAGGGCCAAGGATACGCAGTATTTT
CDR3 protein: CASSPGTSGRAKDTQYF

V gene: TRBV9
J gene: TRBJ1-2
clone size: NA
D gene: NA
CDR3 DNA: TGTGCCAGCAGCGTAGGTCCCCAGAGTGGTGGCTACACCTTC
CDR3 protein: CASSVGPQSGGYTF

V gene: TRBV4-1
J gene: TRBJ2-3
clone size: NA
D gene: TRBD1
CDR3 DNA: TGCGCCAGCAGCCTAGACAGGGGTACAGATACGCAGTATTTT
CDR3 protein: CASSLDRGTDTQYF

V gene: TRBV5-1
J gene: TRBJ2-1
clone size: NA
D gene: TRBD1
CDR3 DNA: TGCGCCAGCAGCTGGCCGGGACAGGGGAACAATGAGCAGTTCTTC
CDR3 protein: CASSWPGQGNNEQFF

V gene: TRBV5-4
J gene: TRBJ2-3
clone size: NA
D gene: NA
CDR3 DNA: TGTGCCAGCAGTTCAAAGACAGATAGCACAGATACGCAGTATTTT
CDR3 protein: CASSSKTDSTDTQYF

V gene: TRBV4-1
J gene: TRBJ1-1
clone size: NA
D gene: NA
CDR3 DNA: TGCGCCAGCAGCCAAGATTCCGGGGGAAACACTGAAGCTTTCTTT
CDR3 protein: CASSQDSGGNTEAFF

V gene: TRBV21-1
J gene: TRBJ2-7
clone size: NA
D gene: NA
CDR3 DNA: TGTGCCAGCAGCAAAGTCGTTAGCTCCTACGAGCAGTACTTC
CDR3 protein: CASSKVVSSYEQYF

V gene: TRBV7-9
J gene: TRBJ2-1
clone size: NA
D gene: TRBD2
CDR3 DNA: TGTGCCAGCAGCGCCCTAGCGGAGACCAATGAGCAGTTCTTC
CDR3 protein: CASSALAETNEQFF

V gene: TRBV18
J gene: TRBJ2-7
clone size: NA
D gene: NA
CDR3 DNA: TGTGCCAGCTCACCAGCGAGCTCCTACGAGCAGTACTTC
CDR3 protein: CASSPASSYEQYF

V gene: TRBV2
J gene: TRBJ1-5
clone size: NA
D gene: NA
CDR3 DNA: TGTGCCAGCAGTGACAGGGGCGGCAATCAGCCCCAGCATTTT
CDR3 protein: CASSDRGGNQPQHF

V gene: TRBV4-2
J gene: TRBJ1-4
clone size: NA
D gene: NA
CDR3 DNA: TGTGCCAGCAGCCAAATACAGGGAGGGACTAATGAAAAACTGTTTTTT
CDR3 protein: CASSQIQGGTNEKLFF

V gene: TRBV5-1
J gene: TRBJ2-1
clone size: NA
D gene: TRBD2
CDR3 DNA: TGCGCCAGCAGTCGGGCTAGCGGGGGTGGTAATGAGCAGTTCTTC
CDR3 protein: CASSRASGGGNEQFF

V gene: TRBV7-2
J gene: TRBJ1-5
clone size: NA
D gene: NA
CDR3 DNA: TGTGCCAGCAGCTTTCAGGGAGATCAGCCCCAGCATTTT
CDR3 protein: CASSFQGDQPQHF

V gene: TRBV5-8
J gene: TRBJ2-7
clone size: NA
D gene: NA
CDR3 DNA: TGTGCCAGCAGCTTGGCCGGCGTTTCCTACGAGCAGTACTTC
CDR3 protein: CASSLAGVSYEQYF

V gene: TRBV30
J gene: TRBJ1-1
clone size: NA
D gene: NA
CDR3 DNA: TGTGCCTGGAGAAGTTTCCTGGGGACTGAAGCTTTCTTT
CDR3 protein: CAWRSFLGTEAFF

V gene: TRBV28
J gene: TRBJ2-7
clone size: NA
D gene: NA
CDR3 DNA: TGTGCCAGCACCATCTCTACAGGAATCTCCTACGAGCAGTACTTC
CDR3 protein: CASTISTGISYEQYF

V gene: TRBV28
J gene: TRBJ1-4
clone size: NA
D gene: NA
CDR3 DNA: TGTGCCAGCCTGACAGGCGGGTTGACTAATGAAAAACTGTTTTTT
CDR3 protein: CASLTGGLTNEKLFF

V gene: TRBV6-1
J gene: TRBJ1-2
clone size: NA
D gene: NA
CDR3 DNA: TGTGCCAGCAGTGGGGGGAGTATGTATGGCTACACCTTC
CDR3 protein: CASSGGSMYGYTF

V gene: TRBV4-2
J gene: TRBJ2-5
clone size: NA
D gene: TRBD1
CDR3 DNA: TGTGCCAGCAGCCAAAGGGGACAGGACCAAGAGACCCAGTACTTC
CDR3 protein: CASSQRGQDQETQYF

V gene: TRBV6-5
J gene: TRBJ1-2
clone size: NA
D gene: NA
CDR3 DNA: TGTGCCAGCAGTGAAGTCTTCCCACCCTTCCCACCCTTC
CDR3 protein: CASSEVFPPFPPF

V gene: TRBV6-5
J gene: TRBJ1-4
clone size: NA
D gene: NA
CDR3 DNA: TGTGCCAGCAGCCTCGGACTCAATGAAAAACTGTTTTTT
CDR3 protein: CASSLGLNEKLFF

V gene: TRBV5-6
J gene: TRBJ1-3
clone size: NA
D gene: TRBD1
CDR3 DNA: TGTGCCAGCAGCTTTAGGACAGGGGTAAACACCATATATTTT
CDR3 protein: CASSFRTGVNTIYF

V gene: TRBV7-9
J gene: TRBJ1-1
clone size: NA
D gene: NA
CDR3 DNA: TGTGCCGTAGATGGGGGGGTCACTGAAGCTTTCTTT
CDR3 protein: CAVDGGVTEAFF

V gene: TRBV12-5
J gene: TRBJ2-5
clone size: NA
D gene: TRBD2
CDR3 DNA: TGTGCTAGTGGTTCCTCTACCCTCGGGACTACCCAAGAGACCCAGTACTTC
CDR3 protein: CASGSSTLGTTQETQYF

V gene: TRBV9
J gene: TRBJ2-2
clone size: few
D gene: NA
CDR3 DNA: TGTGCCAGCAGCTTGCAGGGGAACACCGGGGAGCTGTTTTTT
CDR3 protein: CASSLQGNTGELFF

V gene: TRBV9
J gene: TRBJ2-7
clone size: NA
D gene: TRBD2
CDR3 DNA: TGTGCCAGCAGCGTAGCTGGGAGCGGGAGCTACGAGCAGTACTTC
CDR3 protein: CASSVAGSGSYEQYF

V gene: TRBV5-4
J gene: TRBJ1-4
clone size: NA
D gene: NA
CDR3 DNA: TGTGCCAGCAGCTTGGATGGGGGTGGGGTCCCCACAACTAATGAAAAACTGTTTTTT
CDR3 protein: CASSLDGGGVPTTNEKLFF

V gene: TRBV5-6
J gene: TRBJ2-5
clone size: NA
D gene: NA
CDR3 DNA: TGTGCCAGCAGCTTCCGGGGGGCAAAGGAGACCCAGTACTTC
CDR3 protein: CASSFRGAKETQYF

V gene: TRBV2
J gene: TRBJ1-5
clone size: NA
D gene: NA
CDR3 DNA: TGTGCCAGCAACAGAGGGGAAGAGTTCGGCAATCAGCCCCAGCATTTT
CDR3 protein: CASNRGEEFGNQPQHF

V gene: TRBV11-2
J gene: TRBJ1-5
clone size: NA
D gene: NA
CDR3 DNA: TGTGCCAGCAGCTTAGAAACAGATCAGCCCCAGCATTTT
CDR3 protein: CASSLETDQPQHF

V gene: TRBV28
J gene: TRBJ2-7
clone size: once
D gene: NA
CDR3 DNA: TGTGCCAGCAGTACACTTACCTACGAGCAGTACTTC
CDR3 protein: CASSTLTYEQYF

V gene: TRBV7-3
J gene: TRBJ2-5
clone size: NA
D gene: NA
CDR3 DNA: TGTGCCAGCAGCTTAACACGGGACCAAGAGACCCAGTACTTC
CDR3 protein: CASSLTRDQETQYF

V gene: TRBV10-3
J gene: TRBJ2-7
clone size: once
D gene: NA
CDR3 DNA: TGTGCCATCAGTGAGTCGGGGCGGGTCCGATACGAGCAGTACTTC
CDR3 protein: CAISESGRVRYEQYF

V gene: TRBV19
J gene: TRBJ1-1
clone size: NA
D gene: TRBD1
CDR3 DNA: TGTGCCAGTAGTTTTTCGGGGACAGCCTACACTGAAGCTTTCTTT
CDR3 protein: CASSFSGTAYTEAFF

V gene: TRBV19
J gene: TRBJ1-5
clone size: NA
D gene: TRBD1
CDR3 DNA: TGTGCCAGTAGTATAGCGAACAGGGGAGGAGTGATTCAGCCCCAGCATTTT
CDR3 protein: CASSIANRGGVIQPQHF

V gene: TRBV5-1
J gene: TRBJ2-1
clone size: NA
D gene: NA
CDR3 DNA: TGCGCCAGCAGCTGGGAAAGTAGGAATGAGCAGTTCTTC
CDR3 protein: CASSWESRNEQFF

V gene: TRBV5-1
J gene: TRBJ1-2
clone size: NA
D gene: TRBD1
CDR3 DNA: TGCGCCAGCAGCTTTACAGGGGGATATGGCTACACCTTC
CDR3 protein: CASSFTGGYGYTF

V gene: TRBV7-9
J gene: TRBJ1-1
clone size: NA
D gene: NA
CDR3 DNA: TGTGCCGGGGCCGGGGGGGAAGCTTTCTTT
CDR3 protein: CAGAGGEAFF

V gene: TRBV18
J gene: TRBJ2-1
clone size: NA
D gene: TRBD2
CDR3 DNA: TGTGCCAGCTCACCACTGGTTGCCGGGGGGTCCTACAATGAGCAGTTCTTC
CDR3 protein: CASSPLVAGGSYNEQFF

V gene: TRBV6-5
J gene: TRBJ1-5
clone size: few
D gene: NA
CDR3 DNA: TGTGCCAGCAGTTACTTAGGGAATCAGCCCCAGCATTTT
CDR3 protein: CASSYLGNQPQHF

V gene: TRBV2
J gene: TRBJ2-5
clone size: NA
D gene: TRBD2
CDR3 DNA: TGTGCCAGCATCTTGGACGGAGGCTCGGCGGGGGGGGCAGAGACCCAGTACTTC
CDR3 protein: CASILDGGSAGGAETQYF

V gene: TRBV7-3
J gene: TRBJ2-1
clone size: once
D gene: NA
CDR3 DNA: TGTGCCAGCAGCTTATCCGGGAACGCCAATGAGCAGTTCTTC
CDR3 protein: CASSLSGNANEQFF

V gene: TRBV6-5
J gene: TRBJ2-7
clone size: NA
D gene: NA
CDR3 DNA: TGTGCCAGCAGTTTAATGTTATCGGGGGCGGCCTACGAGCAGTACTTC
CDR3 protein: CASSLMLSGAAYEQYF

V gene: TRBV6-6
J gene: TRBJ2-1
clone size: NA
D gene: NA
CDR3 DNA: TGTGCCAGCAGTTCATCACGGGCTTCATCCTACAATGAGCAGTTCTTC
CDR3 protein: CASSSSRASSYNEQFF

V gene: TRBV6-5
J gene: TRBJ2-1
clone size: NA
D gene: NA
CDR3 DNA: TGTGCCAGCAGTTACGACTTTTATGAGCAGTTCTTC
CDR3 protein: CASSYDFYEQFF